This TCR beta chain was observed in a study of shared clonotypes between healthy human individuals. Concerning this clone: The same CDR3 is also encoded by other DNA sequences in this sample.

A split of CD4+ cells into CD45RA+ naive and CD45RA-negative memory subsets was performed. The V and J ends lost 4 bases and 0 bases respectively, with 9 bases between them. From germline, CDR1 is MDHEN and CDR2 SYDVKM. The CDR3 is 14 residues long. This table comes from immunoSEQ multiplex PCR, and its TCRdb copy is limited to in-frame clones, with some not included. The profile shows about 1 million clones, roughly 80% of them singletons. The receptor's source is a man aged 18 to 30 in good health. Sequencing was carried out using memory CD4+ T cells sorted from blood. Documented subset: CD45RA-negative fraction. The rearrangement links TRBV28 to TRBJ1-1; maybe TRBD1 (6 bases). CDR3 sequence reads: CASSYGQLNTEAFF. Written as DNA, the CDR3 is TGTGCCAGCAGTTATGGACAGCTGAACACTGAAGCTTTCTTT. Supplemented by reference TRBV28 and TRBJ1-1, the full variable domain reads DVKVTQSSRYLVKRTGEKVFLECVQDMDHENMFWYRQDPGLGLRLIYFSYDVKMKEKGDIPEGYSVSREKKERFSLILESASTNQTSMYLCASSYGQLNTEAFFGQGTRLTVV.